These 12 T cell receptor beta chains share one sample of origin, sequenced in a study of regulatory T cells in long-lasting Graves disease (dated by TCRdb to the early 2020s). Reading the label with the study, this specimen's time point is: newly diagnosed GD, antithyroid drugs for less than 3 months. RNA was extracted from PBMCs in TRIzol for both TCR sequencing and RNA sequencing. The library was generated by multiplex PCR. TCRdb names Illumina HiSeq 4000 as the instrument used. To build TCR beta libraries, CDR3 regions were amplified by Arm-PCR using iRepertoire HTBI primers. The raw public data were reprocessed by TCRdb itself: fastp quality trimming at Q25, MiXCR clonotype calling, in-frame beta chains only. All rows with the same CDR3 protein become a single entry with the most common DNA and genes. The sample contains over 400,000 distinct CDR3 sequences, around 15% of them found a single time. Of the sample, approximately 17% falls within the top ten clones.

This sample also belongs to another study, concerning T cells in Graves' hyperthyroidism and ophthalmopathy.

The specimen comprised peripheral blood mononuclear cells (PBMCs), sampled at new diagnosis, from a patient treated with antithyroid drugs. These TCRs come from a woman between 50 and 59 years old with Graves disease. Donor details come from another sample of the same person, matched by shared clones.

This clonotype has a handful of counts. The chain couples TRBV29-1 to TRBJ2-3; TRBD1 agrees at 7 bases. The V and J ends lost 4 bases and 4 bases, in that order; junction bases with no gene match: 5. Germline V gene data show CDR1 as SQVTM and CDR2 as ANQGSEA. This CDR3 has 13 amino acids. CDR3 DNA sequence: TGCAGCGTTGCACCTGGGACAGCAGATACGCAGTATTTT. Amino acids: CSVAPGTADTQYF.

This clonotype has more than one count but fewer than ten. The chain couples TRBV30 to TRBJ2-5; TRBD1 agrees at 8 bases. Losses at the gene ends were 2 bases for V and 5 bases for J; bases not matched to a gene: 1. The CDR3 has 12 amino acids. Per germline, CDR1 GTSNPN and CDR2 SVGIG (reference sequence). CDR3 DNA: TGTGCCTGGAGTCAGGGGGCTGAGACCCAGTACTTC. It specifies CAWSQGAETQYF.

This chain joins TRBV28 and TRBJ2-5; possible D gene TRBD2, 6 bases. Germline CDR1 and CDR2: MDHEN and SYDVKM. The V and J ends lost 3 bases and 1 base respectively, with 12 bases between them. This CDR3 is built from 15 residues. CDR3 sequence: CASSFVGGGQETQYF. For the CDR3, the DNA is TGTGCCAGCAGTTTCGTGGGAGGAGGCCAAGAGACCCAGTACTTC.

This clonotype has just a few counts. The chain recombines TRBV27 with TRBJ2-3, with D possibly TRBD1 on 6 matching bases. The CDR3 runs 14 residues. Germline V lookup: CDR1 MNHEY, CDR2 SMNVEV (reference sequence). Trimming removed 2 bases from V and 2 bases from J, with 8 bases in between. The CDR3 reads CASSLNRATDTQYF. CDR3 nucleotides: TGTGCCAGCAGTTTAAACAGGGCCACAGATACGCAGTATTTT.

The CDR3 reads CASSLATQWETQYF. CDR3 DNA sequence: TGCGCCAGCAGCTTGGCCACCCAGTGGGAGACCCAGTACTTC. The chain carries TRBV5-1 and TRBJ2-5; the D is unclear. CDR1 SGHRS and CDR2 YFSETQ come from the germline V gene. V lost 0 bases to trimming and J lost 5 bases, with 11 bases between them. This CDR3 contains 14 residues.

This clonotype was seen more than once but under ten times. The chain joins TRBV12-3 or TRBV12-4 to TRBJ2-2; D unclear. Trimming shortened V by 5 bases and J by 7 bases, and 17 bases separated the two germline ends. CDR3 length: 15 residues. Here the CDR3 reads CASSAWRSRIGELFF. The CDR3 DNA is TGTGCCAGCAGTGCTTGGAGATCAAGGATCGGGGAGCTGTTTTTT.

This clonotype has ten or more counts. V is TRBV2 and J is TRBJ2-1; D is unresolved. The V end lost 4 bases, the J end lost 9 bases, and 13 bases lay between the germline ends. The CDR3 consists of 13 residues. Looked up from germline, CDR1 is SNHLY and CDR2 is FYNNEI. The CDR3 region is CASSVSPSPEQFF. In DNA form, the CDR3 reads TGTGCCAGCAGTGTGTCTCCCTCTCCTGAGCAGTTCTTC.

This clonotype was seen repeatedly, ten times or more. The CDR3, as DNA: TGTGCCAGCAGGGGACAGGGCTCCTACGAGCAGTACTTC. Translated, it gives CASRGQGSYEQYF. V gene TRBV6-1 combines with J gene TRBJ2-7, with 9 bases fitting TRBD1. Germline V CDR1 and CDR2: MNHNS, SASEGT. After removal of 6 bases from V and 0 bases from J, the junction contained 0 bases not matched to a gene. The CDR3 consists of 13 residues.

This clonotype was found many times. The chain joins TRBV20-1 to TRBJ2-1; a weak D match, TRBD2 (6 bases). Trimming cost V 0 bases and J 2 bases, with 8 bases left between them. Germline V gives CDR1 DFQATT, CDR2 SNEGSKA (reference sequence). The CDR3 is made up of 14 amino acids. CDR3: CSARDRGTYNEQFF. CDR3 DNA: TGCAGTGCTAGAGATCGCGGGACCTACAATGAGCAGTTCTTC.

This clonotype was found many times. The V gene is TRBV28, the J gene TRBJ2-1; D is possibly TRBD1 (5 bases). The V and J ends lost 6 bases and 9 bases respectively, with 21 bases between them. Germline values: CDR1 MDHEN, CDR2 SYDVKM. This CDR3 has 15 residues. The CDR3 spells CASSRPPLGAVEQFF. The CDR3 coding sequence is TGTGCCAGCAGCCGACCGCCCCTAGGGGCGGTTGAGCAGTTCTTC.

The table lists this clonotype with many counts. The chain couples TRBV20-1 to TRBJ2-5, with 11 bases identical to TRBD1. This CDR3 has 15 amino acids. Germline lookup yields CDR1 DFQATT and CDR2 SNEGSKA (reference sequence). V was pared by 4 bases and J by 2 bases, with 6 bases of the junction left unmatched. CDR3 bases: TGCAGTGCTATGGGACAGGGGGGAAGGCAAGAGACCCAGTACTTC. Amino acids: CSAMGQGGRQETQYF.

The table lists this clonotype with many counts. V is TRBV20-1 and J is TRBJ1-2; a possible D gene is TRBD1 (5 bases). Between the trimmed V and J ends, which lost 1 base and 3 bases, there was a span of 15 bases. In germline, CDR1 is DFQATT, CDR2 SNEGSKA (reference sequence). The CDR3 runs to 15 residues. CDR3 loop: CSARAWGRVDYGYTF. The CDR3 DNA sequence: TGCAGTGCTAGAGCCTGGGGCAGGGTCGACTATGGCTACACCTTC.